This T cell receptor beta chain was recovered during a study of blood T cell repertoires in COVID-19. Study summary: T cells, B-cell-depleted T cells, or PBMCs provided the cDNA or gDNA that served as material.

Two negative PCRs, clearance, or symptom resolution characterized the recovered Cohort 3 donors. Original processing notes: Reference gene primer amplification yielded estimated nucleated cell counts. Here immunoSEQ multiplex PCR was the method, and the copy in TCRdb shows in-frame clones only, minus some. Clone size and the V and J calls come from that table; the DNA yielded D and trimming. The sample lists more than 300,000 clones, 80% to 90% occurring once. The CDR3 runs to 16 residues. Germline V gene sequence: CDR1 KGHDR, CDR2 SFDVKD. Trimming cost V 5 bases and J 1 base, with 16 bases left between them.

The chain links TRBV24-1 to TRBJ2-5, with a tentative D call TRBD2 (5 bases). The sample comprised PBMCs or T cells enriched from blood (not recorded which). The TCR comes from a man aged 25-45 years who had recovered from COVID-19. DNA for the CDR3: TGTGCCACCAGTGGAAAAACTAGTCCATCCCAAGAGACCCAGTACTTC. It yields the protein CATSGKTSPSQETQYF.